The 15 T cell receptor beta chains reported below all come from one sample, sequenced in a study of cytomegalovirus exposure and HLA in healthy donors. With 60 Vbeta and 13 Jbeta primers, the PCR was carried out. The protocol was immunoSEQ multiplex PCR, while the TCRdb copy is restricted to in-frame clones and leaves out a portion. The sample holds tens of thousands of clones. Sequenced input: PBMCs. Source of these receptors: a woman aged 30 to 39 in good health and CMV-seronegative.

This chain joins TRBV4-1 and TRBJ1-1, with TRBD1 matching over 7 bases. This CDR3 has 13 residues. V gave up 4 bases and J gave up 8 bases; unmatched junction bases: 7. The V gene's germline CDR1 is MGHRA and CDR2 YSYEKL. The DNA for the CDR3 is TGCGCCAGCAGCCCAGGGGGGAGCAGAGAAGCTTTCTTT. The encoded protein is CASSPGGSREAFF.

The V and J genes are TRBV4-3 and TRBJ2-7; no clear D gene. CDR1 and CDR2 from the germline V gene are LGHNA and YSLEER. The CDR3 covers 17 residues. The V end was cut by 0 bases, the J end by 4 bases, with 19 bases between. The CDR3 loop reads CASSQDLPLVSMYEQYF. CDR3 DNA: TGCGCCAGCAGCCAAGATCTCCCCCTAGTCTCGATGTACGAGCAGTACTTC.

J is TRBJ2-7 and V is TRBV6-1, with D unresolved. This CDR3 comprises 14 residues. Germline V gene sequence: CDR1 MNHNS, CDR2 SASEGT. The V end was cut by 6 bases, the J end by 3 bases, with 15 bases between. Here the CDR3 reads CASSAPLGNYEQYF. CDR3 sequence (DNA): TGTGCCAGCAGCGCTCCTCTAGGAAACTACGAGCAGTACTTC.

The V gene is TRBV29-1, the J gene TRBJ1-2, with 7 bases aligning to TRBD1. This CDR3 spans 13 amino acids. The trim removed 7 bases at V and 10 bases at J, leaving 15 bases unmatched. Germline lookup yields CDR1 SQVTM and CDR2 ANQGSEA. The DNA for the CDR3 is TGCAGCGCCCCGGGGACAGCGCGGAAGGACTACACCTTC. Protein product: CSAPGTARKDYTF.

The J gene is TRBJ2-7, the V gene TRBV11-3, with 7 bases that match TRBD1. Per the germline V gene, CDR1 is SGHNT and CDR2 is YENEEA. The CDR3 contains 14 residues. V lost 4 bases to trimming and J lost 4 bases; unmatched junction nucleotides: 7. CDR3 protein: CASSSRDSMYEQYF. CDR3 bases: TGTGCCAGCAGCTCGAGGGACAGTATGTACGAGCAGTACTTC. Using reference TRBV11-3 and TRBJ2-7 for the parts outside the CDR3, the full variable domain is EAGVVQSPRYKIIEKKQPVAFWCNPISGHNTLYWYLQNLGQGPELLIRYENEEAVDDSQLPKDRFSAERLKGVDSTLKIQPAELGDSAVYLCASSSRDSMYEQYFGPGTRLTVT.

The rearrangement joins TRBV28 to TRBJ2-7; possibly TRBD1 for D (6 bases). CDR1 is MDHEN and CDR2 is SYDVKM in the germline V gene. The ends were cut back, 3 bases at V and 4 bases at J, with 10 bases in the middle. This CDR3 is 13 amino acids long. CDR3 sequence: CASSLTGPYEQYF. Here the CDR3 DNA reads TGTGCCAGCAGTTTGACAGGCCCGTACGAGCAGTACTTC.

The chain joins TRBV5-1 to TRBJ2-7; 8 nucleotides align to TRBD2. CDR3 length: 16 residues. Germline V gives CDR1 SGHRS, CDR2 YFSETQ. V lost 0 bases, J lost 4 bases, and 9 bases stayed unmatched. CDR3 region: CASSLGRGLAGYEQYF. In DNA form, the CDR3 reads TGCGCCAGCAGCTTGGGCAGGGGTTTAGCGGGGTACGAGCAGTACTTC.

The CDR3 DNA follows: TGTGCCAGCAGCGTAGGGACAGATAGTACAGATACGCAGTATTTT. Translated, it gives CASSVGTDSTDTQYF. The chain uses TRBV9 and TRBJ2-3; TRBD1 is a possible D gene (6 bases). The CDR3 totals 15 residues. Germline V gene sequence: CDR1 SGDLS, CDR2 YYNGEE. V lost 0 bases and J 3 bases, leaving 11 bases between the germline ends.

The chain is built from TRBV2 and TRBJ2-1; D remains unclear. Germline-derived CDR1 and CDR2 are SNHLY and FYNNEI. This CDR3 is 15 amino acids long. The germline V and J ends were trimmed by 1 base and 0 bases, with 7 bases remaining between them. Here the CDR3 DNA reads TGTGCCAGCAGTGAAGACTACCTCTCCTACAATGAGCAGTTCTTC. This encodes CASSEDYLSYNEQFF.

This chain uses TRBV20-1 with TRBJ1-1; no clear D. Trimming stripped 6 bases from V and 2 bases from J, with 7 bases between. This CDR3 region has 11 residues. CDR1 is DFQATT and CDR2 is SNEGSKA in the germline V gene (reference sequence). CDR3 DNA: TGCAGTGCCCCAGGCAACACTGAAGCTTTCTTT. Protein sequence: CSAPGNTEAFF.

The chain carries TRBV7-9 and TRBJ1-2; 9 nucleotides match TRBD1. The CDR3 runs 15 residues. V gave up 2 bases and J gave up 8 bases; unmatched junction bases: 9. The germline V gene encodes CDR1 SEHNR and CDR2 FQNEAQ (reference sequence). CDR3 nucleotide sequence: TGTGCCAGCAGCTTAATGGGGGGACAGGGAGGAGGCTACACCTTC. Translation gives CASSLMGGQGGGYTF.

This chain links TRBV18 with TRBJ2-7; the match to TRBD1 covers 9 bases. J was trimmed by 3 bases and V by 5 bases; bases with no gene match: 8. The CDR3 covers 15 residues. CDR1 KGHSH and CDR2 LQKENI come from the germline V gene. CDR3 amino acids: CASSSGQGGNYEQYF. The DNA of the CDR3 is TGTGCCAGCTCATCGGGACAGGGAGGGAACTACGAGCAGTACTTC.

This chain joins TRBV11-3 and TRBJ2-3; 8 bases are shared with TRBD2. V dropped 5 bases and J dropped 3; count of bases not matched to a gene: 4. The germline gives CDR1 SGHNT, CDR2 YENEEA. This CDR3 has 14 residues. The CDR3 spells CASSPGGGTDTQYF. In DNA, the CDR3 is TGTGCCAGCAGCCCGGGCGGGGGGACAGATACGCAGTATTTT.

This sequence joins TRBV2 and TRBJ2-1, with 8 bases fitting TRBD1. This CDR3 spans 16 amino acids. The germline V gene has CDR1 SNHLY and CDR2 FYNNEI. Trimming removed 3 bases from V and 2 bases from J; junction bases left unmatched: 6. The DNA for the CDR3 is TGTGCCAGCAGTGAGTTTGCAGGGGGCGCCTACAATGAGCAGTTCTTC. Protein sequence: CASSEFAGGAYNEQFF.

DNA for the CDR3: TGTGCCAGCAGCCAAGTAGGACAGGGAGGCTATGGCTACACCTTC. This encodes CASSQVGQGGYGYTF. V and J are TRBV4-2 and TRBJ1-2; 8 bases map to TRBD1. CDR1 LGHNA and CDR2 YNFKEQ come from the germline V gene. After removal of 1 base from V and 4 bases from J, the junction contained 5 bases not matched to a gene. The CDR3 contains 15 residues.